The clone carrying this TCR beta chain was recorded many times. The entry originates in a study of regulatory T cells in long-lasting Graves disease. The time point: newly diagnosed GD, antithyroid drugs for less than 3 months. From PBMCs, RNA was extracted and then used to make the TCR library. Investigators prepared the TCR beta libraries by applying iRepertoire HTBI primers and Arm-PCR of CDR3 regions. TCRdb passed the multiplex PCR reads through MiXCR, listing each CDR3 protein once. Here the sample spans 400,000 to 500,000 distinct CDR3 sequences, 16% being singletons. This CDR3 region has 13 residues. CDR1 DFQATT and CDR2 SNEGSKA come from the germline V gene (reference sequence). The V and J ends lost 3 bases and 3 bases respectively, with 10 bases between them. These sequences were also reported in another study, on T cells in Graves' hyperthyroidism and ophthalmopathy. This second study notes: HTBI primers were the set used in a first-round RT-PCR of the TCR CDR3.

This clonotype originated in a woman aged 25 to 39 with Graves disease. The sequencing used peripheral blood mononuclear cells (PBMCs), collected at new diagnosis, from a patient treated with antithyroid drugs. The chain couples TRBV20-1 to TRBJ2-3, with a tentative D call TRBD1 (5 bases). Written as DNA, the CDR3 is TGCAGTGCTAGTAGGACATCGACAGATACGCAGTATTTT. It yields the protein CSASRTSTDTQYF.